The 10 T cell receptor beta chains below all came from one sample that was sequenced in a study of graft-versus-host responses after intestinal transplantation. TCRdb's table, derived via immunoSEQ multiplex PCR, lists solely in-frame clones and lacks some. The data hold about 25,000 clones, with 90% to 95% observed a single time. This specimen was PBMCs, taken 18 days after transplant. These TCRs come from a human patient who received an intestinal transplant, so some T cells may come from the graft donor.

The chain uses TRBV7-2 and TRBJ1-1; the D is unclear. CDR1 is SGHTA, CDR2 FQGNSA, per germline. Trimming removed 5 bases at V and 1 base at J, with 14 bases between. This CDR3 comprises 15 residues. CDR3 DNA: TGTGCCAGCAGCCGGAGATCTCACGCGAACACTGAAGCTTTCTTT. Protein product: CASSRRSHANTEAFF.

The chain uses TRBV6-5 and TRBJ1-1, with 7 bases aligning to TRBD1. Germline CDR1 and CDR2: MNHEY and SVGAGI. Unmatched junction bases numbered 5, after V lost 6 bases and J lost 10 bases. This CDR3 comprises 11 residues. This CDR3 is CASRTGDGAFF. CDR3 DNA: TGTGCCAGCAGAACAGGGGATGGAGCTTTCTTT.

This sequence joins TRBV30 and TRBJ1-1; no definite D call. Germline loops: CDR1 GTSNPN, CDR2 SVGIG (reference sequence). The CDR3 contains 10 residues. V dropped 3 bases and J dropped 4 bases, with 3 bases sitting between them. CDR3 protein: CAWRSTEAFF. CDR3 sequence (DNA): TGTGCCTGGAGGTCCACTGAAGCTTTCTTT.

The J gene is TRBJ2-1, the V gene TRBV6-5, with TRBD1 matching over 10 bases. The CDR3 consists of 13 residues. V gave up 6 bases and J gave up 10 bases; unmatched junction bases: 6. The V gene's germline CDR1 is MNHEY and CDR2 SVGAGI. The CDR3: CASRGTGDNEQFF. The CDR3 DNA reads as TGTGCCAGCAGGGGGACAGGGGATAACGAGCAGTTCTTC.

The chain employs TRBV7-9 and TRBJ2-3; the D call may be TRBD1 or TRBD2 (5 bases each). There are 18 residues in the CDR3. Trimming took off 5 bases at V and 4 bases at J, with 25 bases between the two ends. The germline gives CDR1 SEHNR, CDR2 FQNEAQ (reference sequence). CDR3 in amino acids: CASSTHRTGPVIPDTQYF. For the CDR3, the DNA is TGTGCCAGCAGCACCCACAGGACTGGACCGGTAATTCCAGATACGCAGTATTTT.

V is TRBV12-1 and J is TRBJ1-6; the D call in the table, TRBD1, was not verified against the DNA. TRBV12-1 corresponds to a pseudogene. The CDR3 is 13 amino acids. CDR3 DNA sequence: TGTGCCAGCAGCTTTGGGACAAATTCACCCCTCCACTTT. Protein sequence: CASSFGTNSPLHF.

J is TRBJ2-5 and V is TRBV5-4; 8 bases line up with TRBD2. Germline V lookup: CDR1 SGHNT, CDR2 YYREEE (reference sequence). The CDR3 totals 15 residues. J gave up 0 bases and V 2 bases, and 3 bases lay outside the gene matches. The CDR3 DNA sequence: TGTGCCAGCAGCTTCATAGCGGGGAACCAAGAGACCCAGTACTTC. It encodes CASSFIAGNQETQYF. The variable domain in full, with the rest retrieved from reference TRBV5-4 and TRBJ2-5, is ETGVTQSPTHLIKTRGQQVTLRCSSQSGHNTVSWYQQALGQGPQFIFQYYREEENGRGNFPPRFSGLQFPNYSSELNVNALELDDSALYLCASSFIAGNQETQYFGPGTRLLVL.

This sequence joins TRBV30 and TRBJ2-7; a weak D match, TRBD2 (6 bases). The CDR3 has 14 residues. In germline, CDR1 is GTSNPN, CDR2 SVGIG (reference sequence). V was pared by 4 bases and J by 7 bases, with 20 bases between. DNA of the CDR3: TGTGCCTGGAAATGGGGCCCAAACGGGGGAGAGCAGTACTTC. Translating gives CAWKWGPNGGEQYF.

By share, this clone ranks as medium-sized (0.01 to 0.1%). This chain connects TRBV4-1 to TRBJ1-1, with D perhaps TRBD1 (5 bases). The CDR3 covers 13 residues. Between the trimmed V and J ends, which lost 6 bases and 1 base, there was a span of 9 bases. Per germline, CDR1 MGHRA and CDR2 YSYEKL. CDR3 region: CASSRGENTEAFF. The DNA for the CDR3 is TGCGCCAGCAGTCGAGGGGAGAACACTGAAGCTTTCTTT.

The chain employs TRBV18 and TRBJ2-7; 7 nucleotides match TRBD1. Losses at the gene ends were 3 bases for V and 12 bases for J; bases not matched to a gene: 8. CDR1 and CDR2 from the germline V gene are KGHSH and LQKENI. The CDR3 is made up of 12 amino acids. The CDR3 reads CASSPPGQQMYF. The CDR3 nucleotides are TGTGCCAGCTCACCTCCGGGACAGCAAATGTACTTC. Variable domain in full (rest from reference TRBV18 and TRBJ2-7): NAGVMQNPRHLVRRRGQEARLRCSPMKGHSHVYWYRQLPEEGLKFMVYLQKENIIDESGMPKERFSAEFPKEGPSILRIQQVVRGDSAAYFCASSPPGQQMYFGPGTRLTVT.